Below, one T cell receptor (beta chain) is given with its context. The sample originates from a study of blood T cell repertoires in COVID-19. Study details: Donors in the United States, Italy and Spain gave samples during acute or convalescent COVID-19.

Repertoires were generated with immunoSEQ multiplex PCR, while TCRdb's copy carries only in-frame clones and drops some. This table has almost 300,000 clones, around nine tenths appearing once. CDR1 is MNHEY and CDR2 is SVGAGI in the germline V gene. V dropped 7 bases and J dropped 0 bases, with 13 bases sitting between them. The CDR3 is 15 amino acids. The clonotype originates from a woman aged 25-40 years with COVID-19, enrolled during active disease. The specimen was peripheral blood. The rearrangement links TRBV6-5 to TRBJ1-3; tentatively, D is TRBD1 (6 bases). In DNA form, the CDR3 reads TGTGCCAGCAAAAAGCGGGGGGCCTCTGGAAACACCATATATTTT. Encoded protein: CASKKRGASGNTIYF.